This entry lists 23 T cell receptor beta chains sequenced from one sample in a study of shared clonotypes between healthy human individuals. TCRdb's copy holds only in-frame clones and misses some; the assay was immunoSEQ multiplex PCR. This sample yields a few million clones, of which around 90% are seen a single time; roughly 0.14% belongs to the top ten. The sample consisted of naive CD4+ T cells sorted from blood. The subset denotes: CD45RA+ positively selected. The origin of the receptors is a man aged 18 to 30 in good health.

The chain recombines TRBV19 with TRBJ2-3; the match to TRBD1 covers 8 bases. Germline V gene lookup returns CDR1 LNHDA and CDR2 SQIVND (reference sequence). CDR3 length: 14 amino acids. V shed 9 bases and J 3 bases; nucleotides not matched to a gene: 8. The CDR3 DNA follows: TGTGCCAGCACAGACAGGGGATTTACAGATACGCAGTATTTT. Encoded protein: CASTDRGFTDTQYF.

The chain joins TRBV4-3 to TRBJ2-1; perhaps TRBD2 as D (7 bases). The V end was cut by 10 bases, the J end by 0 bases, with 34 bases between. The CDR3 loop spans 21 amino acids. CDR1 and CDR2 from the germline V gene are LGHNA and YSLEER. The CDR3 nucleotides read TGCGCCATCCTGGTGGGGGGGCGGGGAGGCCAGGCAGGGAGCTCCTACAATGAGCAGTTCTTC. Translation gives CAILVGGRGGQAGSSYNEQFF.

The CDR3 protein is CASSPRQGGYEQYF. The CDR3 DNA reads as TGCGCCAGCAGTCCCCGACAGGGCGGCTACGAGCAGTACTTC. This chain joins TRBV4-1 and TRBJ2-7; 7 bases fit TRBD1. The CDR3 consists of 14 residues. Germline lookup yields CDR1 MGHRA and CDR2 YSYEKL. V lost 6 bases and J lost 3; bases outside the gene matches: 8.

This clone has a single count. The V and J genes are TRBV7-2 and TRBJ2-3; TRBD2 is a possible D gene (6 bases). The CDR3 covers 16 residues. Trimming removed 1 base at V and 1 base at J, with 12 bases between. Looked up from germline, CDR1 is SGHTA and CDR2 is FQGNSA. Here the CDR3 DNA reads TGTGCCAGCAGCTTAGGGGGGGTATCTGGCACAGATACGCAGTATTTT. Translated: CASSLGGVSGTDTQYF. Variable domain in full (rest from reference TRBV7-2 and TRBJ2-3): GAGVSQSPSNKVTEKGKDVELRCDPISGHTALYWYRQSLGQGLEFLIYFQGNSAPDKSGLPSDRFSAERTGGSVSTLTIQRTQQEDSAVYLCASSLGGVSGTDTQYFGPGTRLTVL.

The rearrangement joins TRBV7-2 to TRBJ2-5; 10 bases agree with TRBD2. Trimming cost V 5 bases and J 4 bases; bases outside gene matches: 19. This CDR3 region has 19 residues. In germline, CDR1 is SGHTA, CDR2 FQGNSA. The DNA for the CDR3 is TGTGCCAGCAGCATCAGGCGGGCTAGCGGGAGTCTCGGAGGAGAGACCCAGTACTTC. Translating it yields CASSIRRASGSLGGETQYF. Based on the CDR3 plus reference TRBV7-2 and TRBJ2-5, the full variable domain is GAGVSQSPSNKVTEKGKDVELRCDPISGHTALYWYRQSLGQGLEFLIYFQGNSAPDKSGLPSDRFSAERTGGSVSTLTIQRTQQEDSAVYLCASSIRRASGSLGGETQYFGPGTRLLVL.

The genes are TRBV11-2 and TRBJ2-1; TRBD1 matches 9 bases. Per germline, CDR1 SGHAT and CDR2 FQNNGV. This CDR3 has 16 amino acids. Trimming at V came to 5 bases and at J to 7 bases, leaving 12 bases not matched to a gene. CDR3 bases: TGTGCCAGCAGCCCCTGGGGGGGACAGGGAAGAAATGAGCAGTTCTTC. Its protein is CASSPWGGQGRNEQFF.

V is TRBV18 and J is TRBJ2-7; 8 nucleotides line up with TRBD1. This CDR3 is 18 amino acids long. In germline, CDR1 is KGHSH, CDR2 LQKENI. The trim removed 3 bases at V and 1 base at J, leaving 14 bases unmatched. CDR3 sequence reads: CASSPRVGPGTGSYEQYF. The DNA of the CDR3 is TGTGCCAGCTCACCGAGGGTAGGCCCCGGGACAGGTTCCTACGAGCAGTACTTC.

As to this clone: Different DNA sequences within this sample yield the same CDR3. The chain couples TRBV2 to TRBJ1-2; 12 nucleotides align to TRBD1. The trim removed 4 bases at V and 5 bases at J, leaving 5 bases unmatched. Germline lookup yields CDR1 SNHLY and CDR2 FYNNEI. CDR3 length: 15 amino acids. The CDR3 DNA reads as TGTGCCAGCAGTGCGGGACAGGGGGCTGGGTATGGCTACACCTTC. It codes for CASSAGQGAGYGYTF.

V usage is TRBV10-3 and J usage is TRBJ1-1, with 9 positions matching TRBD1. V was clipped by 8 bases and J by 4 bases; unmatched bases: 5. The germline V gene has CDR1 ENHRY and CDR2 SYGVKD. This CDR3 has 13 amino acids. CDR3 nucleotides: TGTGCCATCTCCCCGGACAGGGGCACTGAAGCTTTCTTT. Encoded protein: CAISPDRGTEAFF.

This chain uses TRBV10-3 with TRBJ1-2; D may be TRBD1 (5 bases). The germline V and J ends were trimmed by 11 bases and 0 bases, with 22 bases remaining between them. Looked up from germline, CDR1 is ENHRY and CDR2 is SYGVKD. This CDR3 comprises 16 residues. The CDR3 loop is CAAGEIRVGSNYGYTF. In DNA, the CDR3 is TGTGCCGCAGGCGAAATCAGGGTTGGGTCTAACTATGGCTACACCTTC.

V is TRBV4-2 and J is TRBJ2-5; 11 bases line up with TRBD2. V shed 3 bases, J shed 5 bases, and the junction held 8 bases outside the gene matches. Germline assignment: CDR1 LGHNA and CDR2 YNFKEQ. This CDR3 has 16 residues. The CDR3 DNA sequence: TGTGCCAGCAGCCATCGCTTAGCGGGGGGGCTGGAGACCCAGTACTTC. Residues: CASSHRLAGGLETQYF.

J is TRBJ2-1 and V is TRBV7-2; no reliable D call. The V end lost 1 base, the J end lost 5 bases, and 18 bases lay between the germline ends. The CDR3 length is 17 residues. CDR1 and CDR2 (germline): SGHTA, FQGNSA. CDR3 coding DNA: TGTGCCAGCAGCTTAGAGGTATCCGGGCATCGTCACAATGAGCAGTTCTTC. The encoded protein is CASSLEVSGHRHNEQFF.

CDR3 nucleotide sequence: TGTGCCTGGGAACCGACAGGCCCTAGCACAGATACGCAGTATTTT. Amino acids: CAWEPTGPSTDTQYF. The chain combines TRBV30 with TRBJ2-3; TRBD1 is a possible D gene (6 bases). The germline CDR1 and CDR2 sequences are GTSNPN and SVGIG (reference sequence). V lost 5 bases to trimming and J lost 0 bases, with 15 bases between them. The CDR3 spans 15 residues.

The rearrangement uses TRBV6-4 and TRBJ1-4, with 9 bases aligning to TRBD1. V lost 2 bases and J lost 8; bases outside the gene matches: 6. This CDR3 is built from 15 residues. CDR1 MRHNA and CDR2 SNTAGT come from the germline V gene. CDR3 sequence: CASSDPGTGREKLFF. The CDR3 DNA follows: TGTGCCAGCAGTGACCCAGGGACAGGGAGAGAAAAACTGTTTTTT.

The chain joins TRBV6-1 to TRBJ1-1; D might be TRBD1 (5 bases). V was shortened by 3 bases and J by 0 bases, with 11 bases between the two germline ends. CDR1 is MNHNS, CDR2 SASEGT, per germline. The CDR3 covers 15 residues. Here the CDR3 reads CASSEGGTLNTEAFF. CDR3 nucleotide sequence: TGTGCCAGCAGTGAGGGGGGGACTTTGAACACTGAAGCTTTCTTT.

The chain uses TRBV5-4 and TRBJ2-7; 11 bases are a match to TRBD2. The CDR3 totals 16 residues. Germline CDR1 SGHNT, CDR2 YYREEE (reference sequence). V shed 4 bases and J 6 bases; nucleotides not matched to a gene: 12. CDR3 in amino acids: CASSATSGIFSGEQYF. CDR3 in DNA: TGTGCCAGCAGCGCGACTAGCGGGATCTTTTCGGGCGAGCAGTACTTC.

CDR3 nucleotides: TGCGCCAGCAGCGGCGAGAGGGGCGGCAATCAGCCCCAGCATTTT. It codes for CASSGERGGNQPQHF. The rearrangement joins TRBV5-1 to TRBJ1-5; a weak D match, TRBD1 (5 bases). The CDR3 runs to 15 residues. V lost 4 bases, J lost 2 bases, and 13 bases lay in between. The V gene's germline CDR1 is SGHRS and CDR2 YFSETQ.

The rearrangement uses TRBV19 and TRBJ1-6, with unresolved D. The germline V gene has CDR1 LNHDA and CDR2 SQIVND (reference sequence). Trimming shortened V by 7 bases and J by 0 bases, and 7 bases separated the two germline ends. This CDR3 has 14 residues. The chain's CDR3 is CASTPSSYNSPLHF. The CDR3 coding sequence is TGTGCCAGTACCCCAAGCTCCTATAATTCACCCCTCCACTTT.

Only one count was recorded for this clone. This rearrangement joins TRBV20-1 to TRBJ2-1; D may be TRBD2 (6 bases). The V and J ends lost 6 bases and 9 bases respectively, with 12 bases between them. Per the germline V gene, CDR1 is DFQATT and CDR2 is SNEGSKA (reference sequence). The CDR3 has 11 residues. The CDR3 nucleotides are TGCAGTGCCCTTCGGGAGCCTGAGCAGTTCTTC. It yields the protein CSALREPEQFF.

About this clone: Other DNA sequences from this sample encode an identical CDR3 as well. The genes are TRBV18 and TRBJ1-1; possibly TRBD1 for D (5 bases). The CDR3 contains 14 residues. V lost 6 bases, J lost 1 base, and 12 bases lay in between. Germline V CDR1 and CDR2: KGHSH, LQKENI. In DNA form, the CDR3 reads TGTGCCAGCTCTCCTGGGGCCGGGAACACTGAAGCTTTCTTT. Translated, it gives CASSPGAGNTEAFF.

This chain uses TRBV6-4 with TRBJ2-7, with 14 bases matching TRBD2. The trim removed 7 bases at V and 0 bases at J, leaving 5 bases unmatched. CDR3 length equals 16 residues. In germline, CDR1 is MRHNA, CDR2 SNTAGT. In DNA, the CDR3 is TGTGCCAGCAAGGGACTAGCGGGGGTCAGCTCCTACGAGCAGTACTTC. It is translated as CASKGLAGVSSYEQYF.

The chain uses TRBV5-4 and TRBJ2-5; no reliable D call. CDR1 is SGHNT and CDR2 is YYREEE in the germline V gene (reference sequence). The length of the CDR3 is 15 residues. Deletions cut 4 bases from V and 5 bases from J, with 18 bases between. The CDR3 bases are TGTGCCAGCAGCGTGGGTGGCAGATTCGGGGAGACCCAGTACTTC. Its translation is CASSVGGRFGETQYF.

The CDR3 is CASSPGKSNSNQPQHF. The CDR3 region has the DNA TGTGCCAGCAGCCCGGGCAAGTCCAATAGCAATCAGCCCCAGCATTTT. V and J are TRBV14 and TRBJ1-5; D gene unclear. There are 16 residues in the CDR3. In germline, CDR1 is SGHDN, CDR2 FVKESK. V was clipped by 4 bases and J by 0 bases, with 13 bases between them.